The 5 T cell receptor beta chains below all came from one sample that was sequenced in a study of CD8+ T cells in alopecia areata. RNA was isolated and reverse transcribed to cDNA, the sequencing template. The table came from immunoSEQ multiplex PCR; TCRdb's copy has only in-frame clones and leaves some out. The repertoire includes about 180,000 clones, roughly half of them detected once, and roughly a tenth sits in the top ten. Indicated treatment: oral pan-JAK inhibitor, 5-10 mg twice daily. The sequencing here drew on CD8+ T cells sorted from blood, taken at roughly week 53, from a patient treated with tofacitinib. The origin of the receptors is a human donor with alopecia areata.

CDR3 nucleotide sequence: TGTGCCAGCAGCGTGGGGTCGAGGGTGGCGGGTAATGAGCAGTTCTTC. It specifies CASSVGSRVAGNEQFF. This chain connects TRBV9 to TRBJ2-1, with D possibly TRBD2 on 5 matching bases. The CDR3 spans 16 residues. The germline CDR1 and CDR2 sequences are SGDLS and YYNGEE. V gave up 2 bases and J gave up 7 bases, with 19 bases separating them.

Here the CDR3 DNA reads TGTGCCAGCAGTTTAGGGGGCAGCCACTATGGCTACACCTTC. It is translated as CASSLGGSHYGYTF. The chain couples TRBV27 to TRBJ1-2; maybe TRBD1 (6 bases). Germline-derived CDR1 and CDR2 are MNHEY and SMNVEV (reference sequence). The CDR3 is 14 residues long. Deletions cut 2 bases from V and 3 bases from J, with 10 bases between.

The sample holds one count of this clone. This CDR3 reads CASSSTLPGGSAPESYEQYF. CDR3 sequence (DNA): TGTGCCAGCAGCTCTACCCTCCCGGGAGGGAGCGCCCCCGAATCCTACGAGCAGTACTTC. V and J are TRBV7-6 and TRBJ2-7, with 8 positions matching TRBD2. Germline V CDR1 and CDR2: SGHVS, FNYEAQ. The CDR3 length is 20 residues. Trimming removed 4 bases from V and 1 base from J; junction bases left unmatched: 21.

The CDR3 protein is CASSLGESSNQPQHF. The CDR3 DNA reads TGTGCCAGCAGCTTAGGGGAAAGCAGCAATCAGCCCCAGCATTTT. The chain carries TRBV7-9 and TRBJ1-5; D gene ambiguous. Per germline, CDR1 SEHNR and CDR2 FQNEAQ (reference sequence). The CDR3 has 15 residues. Trimming left V 1 base short and J 1 base short, with 8 bases between.

For this clone: The same CDR3 can be traced to other DNA sequences in this sample. The V gene is TRBV2, the J gene TRBJ1-1; D is unresolved. Trimming took 1 base from V and 0 from J, leaving 3 bases between them. The V gene's germline CDR1 is SNHLY and CDR2 FYNNEI. The CDR3 extends over 13 amino acids. CDR3 sequence: CASSEGLNTEAFF. The CDR3 nucleotides read TGTGCCAGCAGTGAAGGGTTGAACACTGAAGCTTTCTTT.